This T cell receptor (beta chain) is drawn from a study of T cells of healthy individuals. TCRdb re-called the 5' RACE reads through MiXCR, storing one row per CDR3 protein. There are some 41,000 distinct CDR3 sequences in the sample; 4% to 5.5% occur only once, and around 9.6% lies in the top ten. At least ten counts were recorded for this clonotype. CDR3 length equals 12 residues. Germline CDR1 and CDR2: SGHDN and FVKESK. Trimming cost V 1 base and J 7 bases, with 8 bases left between them. This receptor was obtained from a human donor in good health. The chain couples TRBV14 to TRBJ2-7; no definite D call. The CDR3, as DNA: TGTGCCAGCAGCCAAGTTTCCCGGGAGCAGTACTTC. It specifies CASSQVSREQYF.